This paragraph covers one T cell receptor (beta chain) sequence. Its antigen remains unknown. Primers used in a second PCR of about 7 to 12 cycles were a sample-barcoded 5' primer and a J-beta primer mix. Each sample yielded at least 2.5 million CDR3-containing paired-end reads. TCRdb called the 5' RACE reads again in MiXCR, with one record for every CDR3 protein. Of 500,000 to 550,000 distinct CDR3 sequences in the sample, around 24% were seen once. The germline CDR1 and CDR2 sequences are MDHEN and SYDVKM. Trimming shortened V by 3 bases and J by 3 bases, and 9 bases separated the two germline ends. CDR3 length: 13 residues. These data originate in a study of blood T cells in healthy people across ages. General study points: More naive CD4+ cells and higher diversity marked long-lived donors relative to aged donors.

Researchers report isolating at least 6 million PBMCs per sample. The sample was also linked to a second study, of T cells of mothers and their children.

Sequences were obtained from blood. This clonotype originated in a boy between 10 and 17 years old in good health. The genes are TRBV28 and TRBJ2-7; D remains ambiguous. CDR3 sequence: CASSLLTDYEQYF. In DNA form, the CDR3 reads TGTGCCAGCAGTTTGTTAACGGACTACGAGCAGTACTTC. Combining the CDR3 with reference TRBV28 and TRBJ2-7 gives the whole variable domain DVKVTQSSRYLVKRTGEKVFLECVQDMDHENMFWYRQDPGLGLRLIYFSYDVKMKEKGDIPEGYSVSREKKERFSLILESASTNQTSMYLCASSLLTDYEQYFGPGTRLTVT.